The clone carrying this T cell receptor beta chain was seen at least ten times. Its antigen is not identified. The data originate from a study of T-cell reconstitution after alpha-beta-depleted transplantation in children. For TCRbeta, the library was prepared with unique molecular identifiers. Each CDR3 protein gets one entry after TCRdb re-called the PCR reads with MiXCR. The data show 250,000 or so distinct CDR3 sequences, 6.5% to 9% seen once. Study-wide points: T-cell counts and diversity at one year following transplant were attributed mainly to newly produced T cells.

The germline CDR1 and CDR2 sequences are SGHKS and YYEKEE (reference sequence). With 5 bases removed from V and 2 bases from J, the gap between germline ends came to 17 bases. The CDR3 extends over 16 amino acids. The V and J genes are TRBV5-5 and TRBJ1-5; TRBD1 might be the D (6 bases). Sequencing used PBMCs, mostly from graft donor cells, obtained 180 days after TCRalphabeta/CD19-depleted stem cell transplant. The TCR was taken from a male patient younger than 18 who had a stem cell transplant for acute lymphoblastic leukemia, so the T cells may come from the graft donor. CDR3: CASRSGTYGGNQPQHF. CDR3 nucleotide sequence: TGTGCCAGCAGATCCGGGACATATGGAGGCAATCAGCCCCAGCATTTT. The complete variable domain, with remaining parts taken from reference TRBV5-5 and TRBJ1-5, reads DAGVTQSPTHLIKTRGQQVTLRCSPISGHKSVSWYQQVLGQGPQFIFQYYEKEERGRGNFPDRFSARQFPNYSSELNVNALLLGDSALYLCASRSGTYGGNQPQHFGDGTRLSIL.